This T cell receptor beta chain was profiled in a study of OX40 agonist ivuxolimab in advanced cancers. About the research overall: Hepatocellular carcinoma, melanoma, renal cell or head and neck cancer occurred in dose-escalation patients. General observations from the study: People who partly responded at 0.1-3.0 mg/kg had some of the least clonal expansion seen.

As concerns this clone: Its antigen is unidentified.

The table came from immunoSEQ multiplex PCR; TCRdb's copy has only in-frame clones and leaves some out. The repertoire holds about 67,000 clones, with around 80% as singletons. The clonotype was recovered from an adult with an advanced solid tumor such as melanoma, head and neck, liver or kidney cancer. The sample here was CD4+ or CD8+ T cells sorted from blood, taken in a trial of the OX40 agonist ivuxolimab.

The DNA for the CDR3 is TGTGCCAGTAGTATTGGATGGTCTAGCGGTAATGACTACAATGAGCAGTTCTTC. It yields the protein CASSIGWSSGNDYNEQFF. The chain joins TRBV19 to TRBJ2-1; TRBD2 matches 7 bases. The CDR3 sequence is 18 residues long. The germline gives CDR1 LNHDA, CDR2 SQIVND (reference sequence). The J segment lost 3 bases and the V segment lost 3 bases, leaving 14 bases of the junction unmatched.